This TCR beta chain came from a study of blood T cell repertoires in COVID-19. About the research overall: Collection of acute and convalescent COVID-19 samples took place in the United States, Italy and Spain. Sources were T cells, B-cell-depleted T cells, or PBMCs; the material itself was cDNA or gDNA.

V was trimmed by 7 bases and J by 5 bases, leaving 9 bases between them. The CDR3 is 12 amino acids. Germline values: CDR1 MDHEN, CDR2 SYDVKM. Authors' methods: Amplified reference gene primers provided the basis for estimating nucleated cell counts. TCRdb keeps only in-frame clones here, not all; method: immunoSEQ multiplex PCR. The V and J calls and clone size are taken from that table; D and trimming were inferred from the DNA. The sample contains under 55,000 clones, roughly 80% of which appear only once. The clonotype originates from a man aged 70 or older with acute or convalescent COVID-19. The sequenced sample consisted of peripheral blood. The chain combines TRBV28 with TRBJ1-5, with D unresolved. The CDR3 DNA reads TGTGCCAGCAACGGGATGGATCAGCCCCAGCATTTT. It codes for CASNGMDQPQHF.